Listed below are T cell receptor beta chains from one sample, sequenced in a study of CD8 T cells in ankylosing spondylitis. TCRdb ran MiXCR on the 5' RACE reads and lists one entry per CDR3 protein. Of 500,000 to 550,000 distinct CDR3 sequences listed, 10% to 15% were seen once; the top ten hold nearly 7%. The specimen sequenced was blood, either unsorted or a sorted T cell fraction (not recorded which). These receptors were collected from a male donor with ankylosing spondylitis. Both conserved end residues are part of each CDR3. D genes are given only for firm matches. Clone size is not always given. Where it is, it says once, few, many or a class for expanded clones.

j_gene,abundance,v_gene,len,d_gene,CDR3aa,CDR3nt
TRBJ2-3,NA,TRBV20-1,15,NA,CSARDPAGGYDTQYF,TGCAGTGCTAGAGATCCGGCTGGGGGCTACGATACGCAGTATTTT
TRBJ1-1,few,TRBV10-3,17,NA,CAISGNPQGGMNTEAFF,TGTGCCATCAGTGGAAACCCACAGGGAGGGATGAACACTGAAGCTTTCTTT
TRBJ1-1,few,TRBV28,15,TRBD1,CASSLWAPTGSEAFF,TGTGCCAGCAGTTTATGGGCCCCGACAGGGTCGGAAGCTTTCTTT
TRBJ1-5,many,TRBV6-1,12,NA,CASSEGNQPQHF,TGTGCCAGCAGTGAAGGGAATCAGCCCCAGCATTTT
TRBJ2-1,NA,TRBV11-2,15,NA,CASSLSAVSYNEQFF,TGTGCCAGCAGCTTGTCGGCTGTCTCCTACAATGAGCAGTTCTTC
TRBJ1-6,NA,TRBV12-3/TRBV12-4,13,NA,CASSLNRNSPLHF,TGTGCCAGCAGTTTAAACAGGAATTCACCCCTCCACTTT
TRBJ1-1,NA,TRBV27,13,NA,CASSLNRETEAFF,TGTGCCAGCAGTTTGAATCGGGAAACTGAAGCTTTCTTT
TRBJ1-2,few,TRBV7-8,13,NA,CASSLDAWNGYTF,TGTGCCAGCAGCTTAGATGCGTGGAATGGCTACACCTTC
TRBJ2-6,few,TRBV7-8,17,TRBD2,CASSFSGSLYGANVLTF,TGTGCCAGCAGCTTTAGCGGGAGTTTATATGGGGCCAACGTCCTGACTTTC
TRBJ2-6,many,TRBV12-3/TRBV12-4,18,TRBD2,CASSLGLAVLSGANVLTF,TGTGCCAGCAGCCTGGGACTAGCGGTTCTATCTGGGGCCAACGTCCTGACTTTC
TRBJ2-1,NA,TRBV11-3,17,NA,CASSARIGPLSYNEQFF,TGTGCCAGCAGCGCCAGGATCGGGCCTCTTTCCTACAATGAGCAGTTCTTC
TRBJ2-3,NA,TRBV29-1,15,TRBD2,CSVEGLAGGPDTQYF,TGCAGCGTTGAGGGGCTAGCGGGAGGGCCAGATACGCAGTATTTT